This entry is about one T cell receptor (beta chain). Its specificity is unknown. The junction shows a germline mismatch at one end, possibly a read error. This CDR3 spans 12 amino acids. The V gene's germline CDR1 is SGHAT and CDR2 FQNNGV. Scientists amplified the TCR beta CDR3 regions from RNA transcripts. HTBI primers were used in a first-round RT-PCR, which preceded a second-round multiplex PCR. One entry per CDR3 protein results from TCRdb running MiXCR on the multiplex PCR reads. The sample shows 300,000 to 400,000 distinct CDR3 sequences, roughly 15% of them seen only once. Researchers turned away patients with other autoimmune diseases, uncontrolled infections, pregnancy or lactation. Orbital computed tomography and thyroid ultrasound, along with TRAb, serum thyroxine and clinical symptoms, underpinned diagnosis. This record comes from a study of Graves' ophthalmopathy and Graves' hyperthyroidism. Study-level information: Peripheral blood sampling occurred at initial diagnosis, before any treatment. Study-wide findings and caveats: With a specificity of roughly 72% and a sensitivity of 70% to 71%, the model predicted ophthalmopathy progression.

The sequenced material came from peripheral blood. The chain recombines TRBV11-2 with TRBJ1-6; no firm D call. The sequence came from an adult man with Graves' ophthalmopathy. CDR3 in amino acids: CASSSQYSPLHF. For the CDR3, the DNA is TGTGCCAGCAGCTCTCAGTATTCGCCCCTCCACTTT.